This TCR beta chain was captured in a study of vaccination and CD4 T cells after COVID-19. Sequencing of the DNA from cultured CD4+ T cells was carried out with the Oncomine TCR Beta short-read assay. TCRdb redid the calling of the PCR reads with MiXCR, one entry per CDR3 protein. Of roughly 9,900 distinct CDR3 sequences listed, 51% were seen once; the top ten hold approximately 40%. The CDR3 consists of 14 residues. V was clipped by 2 bases and J by 7 bases; unmatched bases: 0. Germline V gene data show CDR1 as MNHEY and CDR2 as SVGEGT. Treatment denoted: roughly 10-day PBMC culture with coronavirus spike peptide pools or control peptides (ViraFEST assay). Note on this clonotype: Its target is unknown.

This chain joins TRBV6-2 or TRBV6-3 and TRBJ1-6, with 9 bases that match TRBD1. Specimen: CD4+ T cells from blood, cultured in vitro. The source is a human donor who had recovered from COVID-19. This chain's CDR3 is CASSYTGGNSPLHF. DNA of the CDR3: TGTGCCAGCAGTTACACAGGGGGCAATTCACCCCTCCACTTT.